This entry is about one T cell receptor (beta chain). Its cognate antigen has yet to be identified. No per-base quality is available; no much larger clone lies one base away. The data derive from a study of cytomegalovirus exposure and HLA in healthy donors (dated by TCRdb to about 2017). About the investigation overall: In an earlier analysis of approximately 640 of the donors, 276 Gb of sequence data and 90 million to 120 million unique TCR beta sequences from about 190 million T cells were reported. An early release that covered roughly 600 HLA-typed donors contained approximately 300 gigabases of sequencing data and about 93 million unique TCR sequences. Of the roughly 400 genotyped donors, about 80% fell in the genetic ancestry cluster associated with self-reported Caucasian donors. The study aimed to test whether signatures of past pathogen exposure could be identified by cataloging public T cell receptors. Using immunosequencing, the study profiled T cell repertoires from fewer than 850 subjects and related those repertoires to cytomegalovirus serostatus. Besides the first cohort of roughly 700 subjects, a separate validation cohort made up of over 95 different subjects was used. To predict cytomegalovirus infection status, the study combined high-throughput TCR immunosequencing, statistical association of individual TCRs with disease status, and machine learning. In a later analysis, previously published TCR beta repertoires from 500 to 750 donors were re-analyzed and high-resolution HLA genotyping was added so that TCR occurrence patterns could be studied. Rather than using new phenotypic data, the later analysis identified candidate immune exposures from TCR beta sequences and from how often those sequences occurred across donors. To decide whether each TCR beta V gene segment behaved as functional or pseudogenic, an earlier analysis of some 540 of the donors relied on high-throughput TCR beta sequencing. Donor age, sex, ethnicity and CMV serostatus were compiled together with the repertoire data. Genome-wide SNP genotypes for about 65% of the 666 donors were used in a later genetic analysis, which treated that subset as a discovery cohort. Every discovery cohort repertoire had been produced on one sequencing platform. Both class I and class II loci were covered by HLA typing, at four-digit resolution. The number of typed donors differed by locus: about 620-630 for A, B, C, DRB1 and DQB1; 500 to 550 for DQA1; 606 for DPA1; and roughly 470 for DPB1. Roughly five DR-DQ haplotypes were handled as single units for association and clustering because linkage in the cohort was strong. On average, approximately 250,000 unique TCR beta nucleotide sequences were sequenced per donor among some 430 genotyped donors of the cohort, with roughly 20% of those sequences being non-productive.

What the authors observed across the whole study: A further reported finding was that TCR beta sequences accurately predicted the HLA-A and HLA-B alleles for most subjects in the first cohort. A total of about 150 TCR beta chains were listed by the study as associated with cytomegalovirus. The classifier was reported to diagnose cytomegalovirus status with high specificity and sensitivity in both the original cohort and the validation cohort. Over 15 rarely observed V segments, including chromosome 9 orphons, were excluded from the earlier analysis of approximately 500 of the donors because counts were too low. Across donors, most TCR sequences were observed very rarely, whereas some public TCRs were present in many individuals. Some IMGT-functional V segments, including TRBV6-2 and TRBV6-3, could not be distinguished by the 87-base-pair reads and were therefore excluded. According to a later analysis, most CMV-associated TCR beta chains appeared to be HLA-restricted, and the HLA associations seemed to be driven largely by CMV exposure. Immune exposure information for the cohort was limited to CMV serostatus. In a later analysis, HLA-associated TCR beta chains showed more clonal expansion and lower generation probabilities than non-associated chains that were equally common. When HLA alleles, especially DR and DQ, strongly co-occurred, TCR associations were difficult to assign to individual alleles. Because some donors lacked HLA typing at each locus, the association tests relied only on the typed subset. V-gene and J-gene trimming of TCR beta chains was associated with a missense DCLRE1C variant in a later genetic analysis, and the association was replicated in an independent cohort. According to a later analysis, parvovirus B19, influenza, CMV and Epstein-Barr virus appeared linked to several top co-occurrence clusters. In an earlier analysis of under 600 of the donors, most TCR beta V segments were observed in productive rearrangements about 87% or about 30% of the time, broadly matching IMGT annotations. Compared with the 666-donor mean, donors in an Asian-associated ancestry cluster had fewer N-insertions in productive TCRs, according to a later genetic analysis. A later analysis found that TCR association rates varied across HLA loci, with DRB1 alleles showing the most associated TCRs and HLA-C alleles the fewest. According to the authors, the approach could potentially be generalized to other disease states and immunological phenotypes. Correlated functional status among segregating V segments might reflect linkage disequilibrium, but an unknown experimental factor could not be ruled out. In vitro tests confirmed that a few of the cytomegalovirus-associated TCR beta chains recognize cytomegalovirus antigens. This cohort had only TCR beta chains sequenced, and the lack of alpha or paired-chain data limited which features could be detected. At a false discovery rate of 0.05, a later analysis linked about 16,000 TCR beta sequences to specific HLA alleles. Sequencing depth was assumed to be roughly uniform across donors in the presence/absence analyses, though that assumption may not hold. A cluster of highly shared sequence variants was judged likely to represent a technical artifact of the sequencing pipeline.

Via the germline V gene, CDR1 is SGHDT and CDR2 YYEEEE. Including cysteine and phenylalanine, the CDR3 has 16 amino acids. Kept here is only the CDR3 DNA, which spans 48 bases and is read in frame from base 1. V gives up 0 bases and J gives up 0 bases, and the segment between their germline ends measures 10 bases. The library was made by the immunoSEQ multiplex PCR assay. For the multiplex PCR, a mixture combining 60 forward primers for TCR Vbeta segments and 13 reverse primers for TCR Jbeta segments was used. A multiplex PCR assay on genomic DNA amplified the CDR3 region of rearranged TCR beta genes. The Illumina HiSeq System was used to sequence the amplified TCR beta libraries as 87-base-pair reads. The study's processing was this. In a later analysis, around 80 million unique TCR beta chains were counted across the approximately 640 repertoires, and about 9.9 million of these chains were shared by at least two donors. Raw reads were error-corrected and collapsed into unique sequences with a nearest-neighbor algorithm that merged closely related sequences to remove PCR and sequencing errors. To assign V, D and J gene segments, CDR3 sequences were aligned to IMGT reference sequences. Each retained sequence needed at least a six-nucleotide match to both a V gene segment and a J gene segment. Rearrangements were called productive when the CDR3 lacked stop codons and stayed in frame with V and J; all others were non-productive. CDR3 was defined according to IMGT convention as the region running from the second conserved V-encoded cysteine to the conserved J-encoded phenylalanine. The earlier analysis of some 540 of the donors excluded any sequence lacking an unambiguous match to a single V gene segment. An earlier analysis of several hundred of the donors called V segments functional above 56.7% productive rearrangements and segregating when the between-donor standard deviation exceeded 5%. A statistical classification framework was built for diagnosing cytomegalovirus status from the catalog of TCR beta chain sequences. A later analysis assigned V and J genes by comparing TCR nucleotide sequences with IMGT/GENE-DB human TR gene sequences. A later analysis assigned CDR3 sequences and most-parsimonious VDJ recombination scenarios with the TCRdist pipeline. In a later analysis, each TCR beta chain was defined by its CDR3 amino acid sequence together with its V-gene family, and reads lacking a unique V-gene family were excluded. To address suspected cross-contamination and a sequencing artifact, a later analysis removed roughly 640 highly shared, low-generation-probability nucleotide sequences. In a later analysis, a clonal expansion index was calculated for each public chain from normalized within-repertoire ranks of inferred template counts. A later analysis computed generation probabilities with a VDJ recombination model fitted to out-of-frame rearrangements, and checked the results against IGoR. A later analysis scored TCR-TCR, TCR-HLA and TCR-CMV co-occurrence with hypergeometric tests, applying a repertoire-size bias correction to TCR pairs. False discovery rates were estimated in a later analysis by permuting HLA or CMV assignments 20 times. In a later analysis, co-occurring TCRs were grouped using DBSCAN, and TCRdist sequence similarity was added for clustering within HLA-allele-positive subsets. Repertoires with fewer than 30,000 or more than 120,000 public chains, plus five repertoires with anomalous nucleotide sharing, were excluded from co-occurrence clustering. TCRdb's version of the immuneACCESS table is confined to in-frame rearrangements and falls short of the full clone set. An unresolved V gene accounts for under half of the shortfall where checked; the remainder is of unknown origin. The V and J calls and clone size were taken over from that table, and D and trimming were inferred from the DNA. The sample contains approximately 100,000 clones, less than 85% of them found a single time. The ten largest clones take up about 2% of the sample.

The cohort consisted of 650 to 700 healthy bone marrow donors. At the time of sampling, every cohort member was nominally healthy, though immune exposures that went unrecorded were likely present. The donor tested CMV seronegative and was one of the 352 seronegative cohort members. A peripheral blood sample was provided by each donor, and peripheral blood mononuclear cells were used for TCR beta sequencing. The Qiagen DNeasy Blood Extraction Kit was used to extract genomic DNA from the blood cell samples. The specimen was PBMCs. The receptor's source is a male donor in good health and CMV-seronegative. Recombination connected TRBV5-6 to TRBJ1-5; possibly the D gene is TRBD1, per 6 matching bases. Here is the DNA: TGTGCCAGCAGCTTGGGAGGGGGTAATAGCAATCAGCCCCAGCATTTT. This translates into CASSLGGGNSNQPQHF.